A single sample gave rise to the 23 T cell receptor beta chains below, sequenced in a study of blood T cell dynamics during melanoma immunotherapy. TCRdb keeps only in-frame clones here, not all; method: immunoSEQ multiplex PCR. The table lists some 15,000 clones, about 94% of them singletons, with roughly 0.22% in the top ten. Time point meaning: week 3, after first cycle of checkpoint inhibitor. The material was effector memory CD8+ T cells from blood, obtained from a patient treated with checkpoint blockade. All receptors derive from a human donor with melanoma.

The chain links TRBV28 to TRBJ1-3; perhaps TRBD1 as D (6 bases). CDR1 is MDHEN, CDR2 SYDVKM, per germline. The V end was cut by 11 bases, the J end by 0 bases, with 8 bases between. CDR3 length equals 12 residues. The CDR3 loop reads CAGGGSGNTIYF. CDR3 coding DNA: TGTGCCGGAGGGGGCTCTGGAAACACCATATATTTT.

Here the CDR3 reads CASSVYRGLKETQYF. For the CDR3, the DNA is TGTGCCAGCAGCGTTTATCGGGGACTCAAAGAGACCCAGTACTTC. The J gene is TRBJ2-5, the V gene TRBV9; D is perhaps TRBD2 (6 bases). This CDR3 has 15 residues. V lost 2 bases to trimming and J lost 3 bases, with 14 bases between them. CDR1 is SGDLS and CDR2 is YYNGEE in the germline V gene.

This chain connects TRBV2 to TRBJ2-1; tentative D call: TRBD2 (5 bases). The V end lost 4 bases, the J end lost 4 bases, and 11 bases lay between the germline ends. The CDR3 has 14 amino acids. CDR1 and CDR2 (germline): SNHLY, FYNNEI. The CDR3, as DNA: TGTGCCAGCAGTGCGGGCCTAGCATACAATGAGCAGTTCTTC. It yields the protein CASSAGLAYNEQFF.

This chain's CDR3 is CASSQGLAGYEQYF. CDR3 nucleotides: TGCGCCAGCAGCCAGGGGCTAGCGGGCTACGAGCAGTACTTC. The chain uses TRBV4-1 and TRBJ2-7; the match to TRBD2 covers 8 bases. CDR3 length equals 14 residues. In germline, CDR1 is MGHRA, CDR2 YSYEKL. The trim removed 3 bases at V and 3 bases at J, leaving 4 bases unmatched.

This clone has only a few counts. The gene calls are TRBV27 and TRBJ1-5; no clear D. V was pared by 3 bases and J by 9 bases, with 12 bases between. There are 13 residues in the CDR3. CDR1 and CDR2 from the germline V gene are MNHEY and SMNVEV (reference sequence). CDR3 nucleotides: TGTGCCAGCAGTTTGGCCGGCAGCTCGCCCCAGCATTTT. Its translation is CASSLAGSSPQHF.

This clone appeared a single time. This chain joins TRBV7-3 and TRBJ2-3, with 10 bases matching TRBD2. V shed 5 bases and J 0 bases; nucleotides not matched to a gene: 5. The germline gives CDR1 SGHTA, CDR2 FQGTGA. The CDR3 runs to 16 residues. CDR3 region: CASSEAGGSSTDTQYF. Written as DNA, the CDR3 is TGTGCCAGCAGCGAAGCGGGAGGGTCTAGCACAGATACGCAGTATTTT.

V and J are TRBV6-5 and TRBJ2-1; the D gene is possibly TRBD1 (6 bases). The CDR3 consists of 14 residues. The V gene lost 6 bases and the J gene lost 0 bases, with 9 bases spanning the gap. The germline V gene has CDR1 MNHEY and CDR2 SVGAGI. CDR3 nucleotides: TGTGCCAGCAGCGGACAGCCCTCCTACAATGAGCAGTTCTTC. This encodes CASSGQPSYNEQFF.

The CDR3 region has the DNA TGTGCCAGCAGCTTAGATCTGGGGGAGGGGACCTACAATGAGCAGTTCTTC. Translating it yields CASSLDLGEGTYNEQFF. The chain employs TRBV11-3 and TRBJ2-1, with 7 bases aligning to TRBD2. The CDR3 has 17 amino acids. From germline, CDR1 is SGHNT and CDR2 YENEEA. The V and J ends lost 0 bases and 2 bases, in that order; junction bases with no gene match: 7.

The chain couples TRBV7-3 to TRBJ2-7, with D hard to call. The CDR3 is 12 amino acids. The V end lost 5 bases, the J end lost 6 bases, and 11 bases lay between the germline ends. Germline V gene sequence: CDR1 SGHTA, CDR2 FQGTGA. CDR3 sequence: CASSPGQGEQYF. The CDR3 nucleotides read TGTGCCAGCAGCCCCGGGCAAGGCGAGCAGTACTTC.

The chain employs TRBV2 and TRBJ2-7; 8 bases agree with TRBD2. J gave up 0 bases and V 7 bases, and 5 bases lay outside the gene matches. Germline lookup yields CDR1 SNHLY and CDR2 FYNNEI. The CDR3 runs 14 residues. CDR3 sequence reads: CASNPAGVSYEQYF. In DNA, the CDR3 is TGTGCCAGCAATCCAGCGGGAGTCTCCTACGAGCAGTACTTC.

The DNA of the CDR3 is TGTGCCAGCAGTTTTCCTAGCGAGTACGATGGCACAGATACGCAGTATTTT. The encoded protein is CASSFPSEYDGTDTQYF. This chain links TRBV2 with TRBJ2-3; D might be TRBD2 (6 bases). This CDR3 comprises 17 residues. CDR1 SNHLY and CDR2 FYNNEI come from the germline V gene. V was cut by 5 bases and J by 1 base, with 19 bases left in between.

The V gene is TRBV7-9, the J gene TRBJ2-5; D remains ambiguous. The DNA end lines up better with TRBJ2-7; the J call may be wrong. The germline V gene has CDR1 SEHNR and CDR2 FQNEAQ (reference sequence). The CDR3 runs to 14 residues. The CDR3 loop is CASSFSVGPGEQYF. CDR3 sequence (DNA): TGTGCCAGCAGCTTTTCGGTGGGCCCCGGCGAGCAGTACTTC.

The V gene is TRBV5-8, the J gene TRBJ1-5; D not certain. The germline V and J ends were trimmed by 0 bases and 7 bases, with 5 bases remaining between them. CDR1 SGHTS and CDR2 YDEGEE come from the germline V gene. CDR3 length equals 12 residues. CDR3 sequence reads: CASSLVGQPQHF. The CDR3 DNA sequence: TGTGCCAGCAGCTTGGTCGGACAGCCCCAGCATTTT.

The chain combines TRBV28 with TRBJ2-7; TRBD2 might be the D (5 bases). The CDR3 extends over 15 amino acids. The ends were cut back, 6 bases at V and 0 bases at J, with 15 bases in the middle. Germline CDR1 reads MDHEN; CDR2 reads SYDVKM. CDR3 in DNA: TGTGCCAGCAGCCTTCTAGCTCCGAGCTCCTACGAGCAGTACTTC. Its protein product is CASSLLAPSSYEQYF.

This chain uses TRBV27 with TRBJ2-3; possible D gene TRBD1, 5 bases. Germline-derived CDR1 and CDR2 are MNHEY and SMNVEV (reference sequence). This CDR3 has 14 residues. V lost 6 bases, J lost 1 base, and 11 bases lay in between. The CDR3 is CASRTDIGTDTQYF. The CDR3 region has the DNA TGTGCCAGCAGGACGGACATTGGCACAGATACGCAGTATTTT.

This rearrangement joins TRBV18 to TRBJ2-3; weak D call: TRBD1 (5 bases). V was shortened by 0 bases and J by 2 bases, with 9 bases between the two germline ends. The CDR3 is 15 residues long. Germline CDR1 and CDR2: KGHSH and LQKENI. CDR3 in DNA: TGTGCCAGCTCACCACCGTCAGGACACACAGATACGCAGTATTTT. Translating it yields CASSPPSGHTDTQYF.

V usage is TRBV19 and J usage is TRBJ1-1; D not resolved. This CDR3 spans 13 amino acids. Germline assignment: CDR1 LNHDA and CDR2 SQIVND (reference sequence). V was cut by 3 bases and J by 1 base, with 6 bases left in between. The CDR3 spells CASSISSNTEAFF. DNA for the CDR3: TGTGCCAGTAGTATCAGTTCGAACACTGAAGCTTTCTTT.

The chain recombines TRBV27 with TRBJ1-2; D gene unclear. The CDR3 runs to 15 residues. V was pared by 1 base and J by 5 bases, with 14 bases between. Germline CDR1 and CDR2: MNHEY and SMNVEV (reference sequence). The CDR3 DNA follows: TGTGCCAGCAGTTTATTGTCGCCAAGGGTATATGGCTACACCTTC. It yields the protein CASSLLSPRVYGYTF.

This sequence joins TRBV5-6 and TRBJ2-7; either TRBD1 or TRBD2 may fit D (5 bases each). Germline V CDR1 and CDR2: SGHDT, YYEEEE. The CDR3 contains 14 residues. The germline V and J ends were trimmed by 0 bases and 8 bases, with 15 bases remaining between them. The CDR3 region is CASSLGGGRGKQYF. CDR3 DNA sequence: TGTGCCAGCAGCTTGGGGGGCGGGCGAGGGAAGCAGTACTTC.

In this sample, this clone turned up a few times. J is TRBJ1-1 and V is TRBV27; tentatively, D is TRBD1 (6 bases). This CDR3 comprises 13 residues. V was shortened by 3 bases and J by 3 bases, with 8 bases between the two germline ends. Looked up from germline, CDR1 is MNHEY and CDR2 is SMNVEV (reference sequence). As DNA, the CDR3 is TGTGCCAGCAGTTTCGGGGGCCACACTGAAGCTTTCTTT. Translation: CASSFGGHTEAFF.

This chain links TRBV2 with TRBJ2-3; D unresolved. The CDR3 spans 14 residues. From germline, CDR1 is SNHLY and CDR2 FYNNEI. The V end lost 5 bases, the J end lost 0 bases, and 9 bases lay between the germline ends. The CDR3 protein is CASSPTGSTDTQYF. CDR3 coding DNA: TGTGCCAGCAGTCCGACCGGGAGCACAGATACGCAGTATTTT.

For the CDR3, the DNA is TGCGCCAGCAGCATAGGCGTGGGTAATAGCTACGAGCAGTACTTC. Encoded protein: CASSIGVGNSYEQYF. The chain links TRBV5-1 to TRBJ2-7, with D unclear. The CDR3 runs 15 residues. Trimming stripped 4 bases from V and 3 bases from J, with 17 bases between. Per the germline V gene, CDR1 is SGHRS and CDR2 is YFSETQ.

This clone has only a few counts. The V call is TRBV9, the J call TRBJ1-2; 7 bases are shared with TRBD1. Germline V lookup: CDR1 SGDLS, CDR2 YYNGEE. Trimming cost V 6 bases and J 2 bases; bases outside gene matches: 10. The CDR3 runs to 15 residues. This CDR3 reads CASTGIQGRNYGYTF. The CDR3 DNA is TGTGCCAGCACCGGAATACAGGGGCGAAACTATGGCTACACCTTC.